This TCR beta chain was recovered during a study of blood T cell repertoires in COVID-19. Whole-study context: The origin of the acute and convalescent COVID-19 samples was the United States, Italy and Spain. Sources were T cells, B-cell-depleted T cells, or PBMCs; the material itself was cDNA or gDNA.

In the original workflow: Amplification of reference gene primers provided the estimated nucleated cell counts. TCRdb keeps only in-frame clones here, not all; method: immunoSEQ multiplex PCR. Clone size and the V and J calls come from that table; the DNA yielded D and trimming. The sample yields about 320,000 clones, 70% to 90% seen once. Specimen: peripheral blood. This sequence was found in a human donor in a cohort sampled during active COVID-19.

CDR3 nucleotide sequence: TGTGCCAGCAGCCCTGACAGGGGGAGGGGGGATACGCAGTATTTT. Its translation is CASSPDRGRGDTQYF. The chain joins TRBV7-3 to TRBJ2-3; 9 bases line up with TRBD1. CDR1 is SGHTA, CDR2 FQGTGA, per germline. The V and J ends lost 5 bases and 6 bases, in that order; junction bases with no gene match: 9. This CDR3 is built from 15 residues. The complete variable domain, with remaining parts taken from reference TRBV7-3 and TRBJ2-3, reads GAGVSQTPSNKVTEKGKYVELRCDPISGHTALYWYRQSLGQGPEFLIYFQGTGAADDSGLPNDRFFAVRPEGSVSTLKIQRTERGDSAVYLCASSPDRGRGDTQYFGPGTRLTVL.